These T cell receptor beta chains were read from a single sample in a study of blood T cell repertoires in COVID-19. Profiled with immunoSEQ multiplex PCR; TCRdb holds only in-frame clones, not every one. The sample has approximately 300,000 clones; about 90% are singletons. The specimen sequenced was PBMCs or T cells enriched from blood (not recorded which). The receptor set was obtained from a woman between 25 and 40 years old who had recovered from COVID-19. Each CDR3 is given with its conserved first and last residue. Fields, in order: J gene, D gene, V gene, clone size, CDR3 DNA, CDR3 protein. D genes are given only for firm matches. Clone size is shown for a subset of rows, as once, few, many or a class of expanded clone.

TRBJ1-5 | TRBD1 | TRBV9 | NA | TGTGCCAGCAGCTTGACAGGGGGGAATCAGCCCCAGCATTTT | CASSLTGGNQPQHF
TRBJ2-3 | NA | TRBV14 | NA | TGTGCCAGCACTCAAGAGGGGGGAGGGACAGATACGCAGTATTTT | CASTQEGGGTDTQYF
TRBJ1-5 | TRBD1 | TRBV5-6 | once | TGTGCCAGCAGCTTCGGGACAGGCTATCAGCCCCAGCATTTT | CASSFGTGYQPQHF
TRBJ2-2 | TRBD1 | TRBV10-3 | NA | TGTGCCAGTGGGACAGGGTCCACCGGGGAGCTGTTTTTT | CASGTGSTGELFF
TRBJ2-7 | NA | TRBV28 | NA | TGTGCCAGCAGTTCTTTCTCGGGATTTGCCTACGAGCAGTACTTC | CASSSFSGFAYEQYF
TRBJ2-3 | TRBD2 | TRBV18 | once | TGTGCCAGCTCACCAAGATCGCGGGGGAACACAGATACGCAGTATTTT | CASSPRSRGNTDTQYF
TRBJ1-4 | NA | TRBV30 | NA | TGTGCCTGGAGCCGGGGGATATCAACTAATGAAAAACTGTTTTTT | CAWSRGISTNEKLFF
TRBJ2-5 | TRBD2 | TRBV7-2 | NA | TGTGCCAGCAGCCAAGGACTAGCGGGCCAAGAGACCCAGTACTTC | CASSQGLAGQETQYF
TRBJ1-3 | NA | TRBV11-2 | once | TGTGCCAGCAGCCTCAGGGGATGGTCTGGAAACACCATATATTTT | CASSLRGWSGNTIYF
TRBJ1-2 | TRBD1 | TRBV19 | once | TGTGCCAGTAGTAGGGACAGGGGGAACTATGGCTACACCTTC | CASSRDRGNYGYTF
TRBJ2-1 | TRBD1 | TRBV4-1 | NA | TGCGCCAGCAGCCAAGATGGAGGACAGGGGGCGGTCTACAATGAGCAGTTCTTC | CASSQDGGQGAVYNEQFF